Below are 17 T cell receptor beta chains sequenced from a single sample in a study of blood T cells in healthy people across ages. A second PCR of roughly 7 to 11 cycles used a sample-barcoded 5' primer and a J-beta primer mix. One entry per CDR3 protein results from TCRdb running MiXCR on the 5' RACE reads. The sample carries approximately 830,000 distinct CDR3 sequences, roughly 60% recorded once. Sequenced: blood. The receptors originated from a young man in good health.

The chain combines TRBV13 with TRBJ2-5; D not resolved. The CDR3 spans 16 residues. Germline loops: CDR1 PRHDT, CDR2 FYEKMQ (reference sequence). Trimming took 3 bases from V and 3 from J, leaving 17 bases between them. CDR3 amino acids: CASSFGPPGLEETQYF. Here the CDR3 DNA reads TGTGCCAGCAGCTTTGGGCCACCTGGGTTAGAAGAGACCCAGTACTTC. The entire variable domain, with the rest obtained from reference TRBV13 and TRBJ2-5, is as follows: AAGVIQSPRHLIKEKRETATLKCYPIPRHDTVYWYQQGPGQDPQFLISFYEKMQSDKGSIPDRFSAQQFSDYHSELNMSSLELGDSALYFCASSFGPPGLEETQYFGPGTRLLVL.

This clonotype was seen once. V and J are TRBV6-5 and TRBJ1-5; D perhaps matches TRBD1 (6 bases). The CDR3 has 13 amino acids. Germline V CDR1 and CDR2: MNHEY, SVGAGI. The V end lost 6 bases, the J end lost 7 bases, and 13 bases lay between the germline ends. The CDR3 reads CASRPFRGQPQHF. The DNA for the CDR3 is TGTGCCAGCAGGCCGTTTAGGGGGCAGCCCCAGCATTTT.

This clonotype was seen a few times. CDR3 sequence: CSAIHTSGGVSEQFF. In nucleotides, the CDR3 is TGCAGTGCGATCCACACTAGCGGGGGGGTCTCTGAGCAGTTCTTC. The genes are TRBV20-1 and TRBJ2-1; 13 nucleotides agree with TRBD2. Germline values: CDR1 DFQATT, CDR2 SNEGSKA (reference sequence). V dropped 6 bases and J dropped 9; count of bases not matched to a gene: 11. This CDR3 region has 15 residues.

V and J are TRBV28 and TRBJ2-7; no clear D. The V and J ends lost 7 bases and 6 bases respectively, with 10 bases between them. Germline V CDR1 and CDR2: MDHEN, SYDVKM. The CDR3 consists of 11 residues. The CDR3 spells CASTDKGEQYF. The CDR3 nucleotides are TGTGCCAGCACCGATAAAGGCGAGCAGTACTTC.

This chain connects TRBV7-6 to TRBJ2-5; the D gene is possibly TRBD2 (5 bases). The DNA end favors TRBJ2-7, so the J call may be wrong. CDR1 is SGHVS, CDR2 FNYEAQ, per germline. The CDR3 covers 14 residues. The CDR3: CASSTSTSNYEQYF. The DNA of the CDR3 is TGTGCCAGCAGCACTAGTACTTCGAACTACGAGCAGTACTTC.

The table lists this clonotype with a few counts. J is TRBJ2-1 and V is TRBV10-3; 7 bases align to TRBD2. Germline V lookup: CDR1 ENHRY, CDR2 SYGVKD. V trimming: 3 bases; J trimming: 2 bases; junction bases outside the gene matches: 7. CDR3 size: 16 residues. Written as DNA, the CDR3 is TGTGCCATCAGTGAAAATCCCGGGGGGACCTACAATGAGCAGTTCTTC. This gives the protein CAISENPGGTYNEQFF.

The chain uses TRBV29-1 and TRBJ2-1; D remains unclear. The V end lost 4 bases, the J end lost 6 bases, and 10 bases lay between the germline ends. CDR1 and CDR2 from the germline V gene are SQVTM and ANQGSEA. CDR3 length: 12 amino acids. CDR3 bases: TGCAGCGTTGCCCCCTCGGCCAATGAGCAGTTCTTC. Its protein product is CSVAPSANEQFF.

The chain has TRBV11-2 and TRBJ2-1; 12 nucleotides align to TRBD2. The CDR3 length is 14 residues. Germline values: CDR1 SGHAT, CDR2 FQNNGV. With V trimmed by 3 bases and J by 10 bases, 4 bases remained unmatched. The CDR3 DNA reads as TGTGCCAGCAGCTTTATACTAGCGGGGGGAGAGCAGTTCTTC. Residues: CASSFILAGGEQFF.

This clonotype appeared a few times. The CDR3 DNA is TGCAGTGCTAGAGATATGAGGGGGGCTCTCCAAGAGACCCAGTACTTC. Its protein is CSARDMRGALQETQYF. The chain recombines TRBV20-1 with TRBJ2-5; D might be TRBD1 or TRBD2, each matching 6 bases. Trimming cost V 0 bases and J 1 base, with 15 bases left between them. CDR3 length: 16 residues. Germline CDR1 is DFQATT and CDR2 is SNEGSKA (reference sequence).

V is TRBV6-5 and J is TRBJ2-7, with TRBD1 identical over 9 bases. This CDR3 is built from 15 residues. Germline V gene sequence: CDR1 MNHEY, CDR2 SVGAGI. V lost 6 bases and J lost 3; bases outside the gene matches: 9. The CDR3 spells CASRNGGDRVYEQYF. CDR3 nucleotides: TGTGCCAGCAGAAATGGGGGGGACAGGGTCTACGAGCAGTACTTC.

V is TRBV11-3 and J is TRBJ2-1, with D unresolved. This CDR3 has 12 residues. V lost 5 bases and J 9 bases, leaving 11 bases between the germline ends. From germline, CDR1 is SGHNT and CDR2 YENEEA. CDR3 in amino acids: CASSAEMGEQFF. The CDR3 nucleotides are TGTGCCAGCAGCGCAGAGATGGGTGAGCAGTTCTTC.

The chain uses TRBV4-2 and TRBJ2-1; D is ambiguous. CDR1 is LGHNA and CDR2 is YNFKEQ in the germline V gene. Between the trimmed V and J ends, which lost 1 base and 2 bases, there was a span of 9 bases. This CDR3 is 15 amino acids long. The chain's CDR3 is CASSQGAQPYNEQFF. CDR3 coding DNA: TGTGCCAGCAGCCAAGGGGCACAGCCCTACAATGAGCAGTTCTTC.

The table lists this clonotype with a few counts. V gene TRBV15 combines with J gene TRBJ2-5; 7 positions match TRBD1. The DNA end is a closer match to TRBJ2-7, so the J assignment may be wrong. CDR3 length: 15 amino acids. The germline V gene has CDR1 LNHNV and CDR2 YYDKDF (reference sequence). The chain's CDR3 is CATSRTGTVNYEQYF. In DNA form, the CDR3 reads TGTGCCACCAGCAGAACCGGGACAGTTAACTACGAGCAGTACTTC.

V is TRBV6-2 or TRBV6-3 and J is TRBJ2-1; 10 bases are shared with TRBD2. V lost 5 bases, J lost 6 bases, and 4 bases stayed unmatched. Germline CDR1 and CDR2: MNHEY and SVGEGT. CDR3 length: 14 amino acids. Here the CDR3 DNA reads TGTGCCAGCAGTAGCGGGGGGGCTTCCAATGAGCAGTTCTTC. It translates to CASSSGGASNEQFF.

This sequence joins TRBV5-1 and TRBJ2-4, with 8 bases fitting TRBD1. The end of the DNA is better explained by TRBJ2-7, so the J call may be wrong. CDR1 and CDR2 (germline): SGHRS, YFSETQ. The CDR3 runs 15 residues. The CDR3 loop reads CASSLAPGGEYEQYF. In DNA form, the CDR3 reads TGCGCCAGCAGCTTGGCGCCAGGGGGCGAATACGAGCAGTACTTC.

This clonotype was seen a handful of times. The V gene is TRBV7-8, the J gene TRBJ2-5; 10 nucleotides match TRBD2. This CDR3 is built from 18 residues. Germline assignment: CDR1 SGHVS and CDR2 FQNEAQ. V trimming: 1 base; J trimming: 2 bases; junction bases outside the gene matches: 10. CDR3 nucleotide sequence: TGTGCCAGCAGCTTAGAGCCGGGACTAGCGCTTCAACAAGAGACCCAGTACTTC. It yields the protein CASSLEPGLALQQETQYF.

This chain links TRBV6-2 or TRBV6-3 with TRBJ1-2; D not resolved. The CDR3 consists of 13 residues. Germline lookup yields CDR1 MNHEY and CDR2 SVGEGT. Deletions cut 2 bases from V and 8 bases from J, with 12 bases between. CDR3 region: CASSYGQEPGYTF. CDR3 sequence (DNA): TGTGCCAGCAGTTACGGGCAGGAACCCGGCTACACCTTC.